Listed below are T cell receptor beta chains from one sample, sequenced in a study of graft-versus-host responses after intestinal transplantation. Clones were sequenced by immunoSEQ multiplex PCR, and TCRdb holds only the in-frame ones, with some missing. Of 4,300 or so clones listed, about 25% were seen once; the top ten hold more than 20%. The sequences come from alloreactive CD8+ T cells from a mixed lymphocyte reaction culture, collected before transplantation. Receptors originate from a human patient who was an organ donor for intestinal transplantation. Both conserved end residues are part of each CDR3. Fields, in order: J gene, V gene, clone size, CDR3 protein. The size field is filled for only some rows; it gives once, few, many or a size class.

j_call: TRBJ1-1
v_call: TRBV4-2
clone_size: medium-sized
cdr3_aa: CASSQKGGGNTEAFF

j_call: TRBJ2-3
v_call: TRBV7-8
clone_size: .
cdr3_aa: CASSTSTVSSSGVDTQYF

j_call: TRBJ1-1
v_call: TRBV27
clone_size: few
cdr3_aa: CASKLTAWAEAFF

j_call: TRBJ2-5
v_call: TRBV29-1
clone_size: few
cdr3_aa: CSAPAPQGEETQYF

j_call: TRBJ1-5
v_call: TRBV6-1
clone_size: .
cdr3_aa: CASSEEEGLGNQPQHF

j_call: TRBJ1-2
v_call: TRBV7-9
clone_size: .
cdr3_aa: CASSPMRFRRYTF

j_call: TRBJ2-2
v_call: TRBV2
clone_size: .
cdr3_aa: CASSLEGQGGTGELFF

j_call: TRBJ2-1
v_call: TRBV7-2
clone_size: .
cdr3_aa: CASSFTSGVYNEQFF

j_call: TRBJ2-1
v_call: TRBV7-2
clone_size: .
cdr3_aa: CASSLVYGGEREQFF

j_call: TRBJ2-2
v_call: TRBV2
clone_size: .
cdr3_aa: CASSVAGTGELFF

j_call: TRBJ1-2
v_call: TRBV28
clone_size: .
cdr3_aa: CASSFAVNYGYTF

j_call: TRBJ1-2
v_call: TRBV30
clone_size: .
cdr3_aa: CAWSVMWGDGYTF

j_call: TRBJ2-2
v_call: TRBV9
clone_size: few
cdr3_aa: CASNPEPGGAATGELFF

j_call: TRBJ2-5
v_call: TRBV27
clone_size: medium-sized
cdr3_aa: CASSLGGRWETQYF

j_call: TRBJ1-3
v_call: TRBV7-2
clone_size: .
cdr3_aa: CASSARGARTNTIYF

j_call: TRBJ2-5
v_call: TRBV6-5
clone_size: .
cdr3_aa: CASSNGDIQETQYF

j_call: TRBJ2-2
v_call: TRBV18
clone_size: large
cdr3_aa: CASSPRDRNTGELFF

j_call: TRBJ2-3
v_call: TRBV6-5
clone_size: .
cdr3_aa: CASKNRVSTDTQYF

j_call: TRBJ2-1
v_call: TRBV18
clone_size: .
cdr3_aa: CASSQQGAFDNEQFF

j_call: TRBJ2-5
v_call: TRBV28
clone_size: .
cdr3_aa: CASRPRATSFGETQYF

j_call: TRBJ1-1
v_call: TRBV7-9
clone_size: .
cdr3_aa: CASSFRTDGLTEAFF

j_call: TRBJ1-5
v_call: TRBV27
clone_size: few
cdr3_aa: CASRLSRYSNQPQHF

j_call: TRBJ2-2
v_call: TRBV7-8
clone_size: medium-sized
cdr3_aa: CASSPTPRSAGELFF

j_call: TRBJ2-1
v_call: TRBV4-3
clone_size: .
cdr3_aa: CASSQVADNEQFF

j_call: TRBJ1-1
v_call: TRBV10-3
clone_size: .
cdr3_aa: CAISPAGEGTEAFF

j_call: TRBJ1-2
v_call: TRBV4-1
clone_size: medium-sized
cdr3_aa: CASTDLVGQGYNGYTF

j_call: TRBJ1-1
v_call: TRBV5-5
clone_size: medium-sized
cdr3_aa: CASSSTPKDTEAFF

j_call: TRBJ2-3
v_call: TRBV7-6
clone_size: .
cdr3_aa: CASHMGGRNTDTQYF

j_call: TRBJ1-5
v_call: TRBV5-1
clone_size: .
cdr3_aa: CASSSGQGGNQPQHF

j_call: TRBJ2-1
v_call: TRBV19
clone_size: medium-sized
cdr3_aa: CASSIGLGGYEQFF

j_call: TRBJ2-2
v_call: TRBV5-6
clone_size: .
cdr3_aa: CASSLGATGELFF

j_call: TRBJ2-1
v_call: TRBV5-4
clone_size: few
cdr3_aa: CASSLAGGSNNEQFF

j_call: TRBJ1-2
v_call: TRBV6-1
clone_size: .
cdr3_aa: CASSVGALGRGVHGYTF

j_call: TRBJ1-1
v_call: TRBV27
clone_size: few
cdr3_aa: CASSSRLVVTEAFF

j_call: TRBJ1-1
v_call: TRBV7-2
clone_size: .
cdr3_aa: CASSSGVNTEAFF

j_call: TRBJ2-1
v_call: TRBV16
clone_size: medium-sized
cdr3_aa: CASSPRGGAYNEQFF

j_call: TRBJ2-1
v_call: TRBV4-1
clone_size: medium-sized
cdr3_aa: CASSQEGQSTDEQFF

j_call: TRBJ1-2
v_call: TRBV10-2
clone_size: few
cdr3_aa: CASSYGQGLDYGYTF

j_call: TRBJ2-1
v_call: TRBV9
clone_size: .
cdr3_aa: CASSTSLQRGGAYNEQFF

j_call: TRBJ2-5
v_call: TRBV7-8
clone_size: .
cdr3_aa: CASSPDRGETQYF

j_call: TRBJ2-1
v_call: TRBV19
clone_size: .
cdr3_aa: CASRYERYNEQFF